The 10 T cell receptor beta chains given below trace back to one sample, sequenced in a study of blood T cells in healthy people across ages. The authors ran a second PCR of about 6 to 11 cycles using a sample-barcoded 5' primer and a J-beta primer mix. A single record per CDR3 protein comes from TCRdb applying MiXCR to the 5' RACE reads. The sample carries around 1,700,000 distinct CDR3 sequences, 28% recorded once. What was sequenced was blood. These receptors originate from a woman in her 30s in good health.

This clonotype occurred a few times. One junction end does not reproduce the germline sequence, and a read error may be involved. This rearrangement joins TRBV7-3 to TRBJ2-6; D gene ambiguous. The germline CDR1 and CDR2 sequences are SGHTA and FQGTGA. This CDR3 is built from 17 residues. CDR3 in amino acids: CVSSLGSPYSGANVLTF. The DNA for the CDR3 is TGTGTCAGCAGCCTGGGGTCTCCCTACTCTGGGGCCAACGTCCTGACTTTC.

This clonotype came up a few times. This rearrangement joins TRBV5-6 to TRBJ2-5; D may be TRBD1 (5 bases). V was clipped by 3 bases and J by 4 bases, with 16 bases between them. Germline V lookup: CDR1 SGHDT, CDR2 YYEEEE. The CDR3 runs to 15 residues. The CDR3 coding sequence is TGTGCCAGCAGCTCACTAAGACAGCCGACAGAGACCCAGTACTTC. The encoded protein is CASSSLRQPTETQYF.

This clonotype was recorded at least ten times. Mismatch with germline at one junction end may stem from a read error. The V gene is TRBV7-2, the J gene TRBJ1-2, with D possibly matching TRBD1 (5 bases). Germline CDR1 reads SGHTA; CDR2 reads FQGNSA. This CDR3 has 18 residues. CDR3 DNA: TGTGCCATCAGCCTTGTGGGGACGGCGACGTCGAGGCTCTATGGCTACACCTTC. This codes for CAISLVGTATSRLYGYTF.

This clonotype has just a few counts. The chain uses TRBV12-3 or TRBV12-4 and TRBJ2-5; a possible D gene is TRBD2 (6 bases). The DNA end favors TRBJ2-1, so the J call may be wrong. CDR3 length: 14 residues. For the CDR3, the DNA is TGTGCCAGCAGTTTGGGAGGCGTCCAAGAGACCCAGTTCTTC. This codes for CASSLGGVQETQFF.

Here the CDR3 DNA reads TGTGCCAGCAGCCCCATCATGGGGACTAGCGGTGGGCAGTTCTTC. Translation: CASSPIMGTSGGQFF. V is TRBV3-1 and J is TRBJ2-1; 11 bases line up with TRBD2. Germline V gene sequence: CDR1 LGHDT, CDR2 YNNKEL (reference sequence). Germline trimming cut 4 bases from V and 12 bases from J; bases unmatched to any gene: 11. This CDR3 has 15 amino acids.

This clonotype was observed a handful of times. CDR3 sequence reads: CASNWDGDEQFF. As DNA, the CDR3 is TGTGCCAGCAATTGGGACGGTGACGAGCAGTTCTTC. The chain combines TRBV9 with TRBJ2-1; D could derive from TRBD1 or TRBD2 (5 bases each). Germline V gene lookup returns CDR1 SGDLS and CDR2 YYNGEE. The CDR3 covers 12 residues. The ends were cut back, 6 bases at V and 10 bases at J, with 14 bases in the middle.

This clonotype appeared many times. The CDR3 is CASSPGRGLNAYEQYF. DNA for the CDR3: TGTGCCAGCAGCCCCGGGCGCGGGTTAAATGCGTACGAGCAGTACTTC. This chain connects TRBV7-2 to TRBJ2-7; TRBD2 is a possible D gene (5 bases). The V end was cut by 5 bases, the J end by 4 bases, with 21 bases between. This CDR3 is built from 16 residues. CDR1 and CDR2 from the germline V gene are SGHTA and FQGNSA.

In this sample, this clonotype turned up a few times. The genes are TRBV25-1 and TRBJ2-2; D is uncertain. This CDR3 spans 14 amino acids. The ends were cut back, 4 bases at V and 5 bases at J, with 11 bases in the middle. CDR1 and CDR2 from the germline V gene are MGHDK and SYGVNS. In DNA form, the CDR3 reads TGTGCCAGCAGTGGCGTCAGTGAAACCGGGGAGCTGTTTTTT. Translated, it gives CASSGVSETGELFF.

This chain links TRBV9 with TRBJ2-5; maybe TRBD1 (5 bases). V shed 4 bases and J shed 0 bases, with 10 bases lying between them. The CDR3 covers 14 residues. Looked up from germline, CDR1 is SGDLS and CDR2 is YYNGEE. This CDR3 is CASSFGHDQETQYF. In DNA form, the CDR3 reads TGTGCCAGCAGCTTTGGACACGACCAAGAGACCCAGTACTTC.

This clonotype occurred a few times. The chain couples TRBV18 to TRBJ1-5; the D gene is possibly TRBD1 (6 bases). Germline CDR1 KGHSH, CDR2 LQKENI. The CDR3 loop spans 15 amino acids. Trimming removed 0 bases at V and 6 bases at J, with 12 bases between. Written as DNA, the CDR3 is TGTGCCAGCTCACCACCGAACAGGGACACTCAGCCCCAGCATTTT. Residues: CASSPPNRDTQPQHF.